These T cell receptor beta chains were read from a single sample in a study of shared clonotypes between healthy human individuals. The data were produced by immunoSEQ multiplex PCR, yet TCRdb's version contains in-frame clones alone and is incomplete. The table includes around 1.1 million clones, 70% to 85% detected once. The sample comprised memory CD4+ T cells from PBMCs. The receptors here all came from a young man in good health. Some clones in this sample may be carry-over from other donors' samples. Each CDR3 is given with its conserved first and last residue. A D gene is named only where the DNA matches it firmly. Expanded clones get a size class; other rows say once, few or many, or leave the size out.

clone_size j_call d_call v_call cdr3_aa cdr3_nt
- TRBJ2-2 TRBD1 TRBV15 CATSREDRDTGELFF TGTGCCACCAGCAGAGAAGACAGGGACACCGGGGAGCTGTTTTTT
- TRBJ2-1 - TRBV5-4 CASSSGADRSYNEQFF TGTGCCAGCAGCTCCGGGGCGGATCGGTCCTACAATGAGCAGTTCTTC
- TRBJ1-2 - TRBV21-1 CARASNYGYTF TGTGCCAGAGCATCTAACTATGGCTACACCTTC
- TRBJ2-1 - TRBV28 CASSLDYPNEQFF TGTGCCAGCAGTTTAGACTACCCCAATGAGCAGTTCTTC
- TRBJ2-3 TRBD2 TRBV28 CAIRTSGRTQYF TGTGCCATCAGGACTAGCGGGAGAACGCAGTATTTT
- TRBJ2-3 - TRBV7-6 CASSLVGSRADTQYF TGTGCCAGCAGCTTAGTAGGTAGCAGGGCAGATACGCAGTATTTT
- TRBJ1-1 - TRBV7-9 CASSPRGPPGITEAFF TGTGCCAGCAGCCCTAGAGGCCCACCCGGGATCACTGAAGCTTTCTTT
- TRBJ1-1 TRBD1 TRBV7-8 CASSPRQGAGAFF TGTGCCAGCAGCCCTCGACAGGGGGCGGGAGCTTTCTTT
- TRBJ2-7 - TRBV4-3 CASSPRYDELSEQYF TGCGCCAGCAGCCCGCGATACGACGAACTCTCCGAGCAGTACTTC
once TRBJ2-2 TRBD1 TRBV7-7 CASSTQGAAGELFF TGTGCCAGCAGCACACAGGGGGCGGCCGGGGAGCTGTTTTTT
- TRBJ2-7 TRBD1 TRBV7-2 CASSLGTGRNYEQYF TGTGCCAGCAGCTTAGGGACAGGGAGAAATTACGAGCAGTACTTC
- TRBJ2-7 - TRBV4-2 CASSLSHSYEQYF TGTGCCAGCAGCCTGAGCCACTCCTACGAGCAGTACTTC
- TRBJ1-1 - TRBV5-4 CASSLASAMNTEAFF TGTGCCAGCAGCTTGGCCAGCGCTATGAACACTGAAGCTTTCTTT
- TRBJ1-2 - TRBV15 CATSRDLSGSGSYTF TGTGCCACCAGCAGAGACCTCTCGGGGTCGGGGAGCTACACCTTC
- TRBJ2-6 - TRBV9 CASSTRRSSGANVLTF TGTGCCAGCAGCACCCGACGGAGCTCTGGGGCCAACGTCCTGACTTTC
- TRBJ2-2 - TRBV4-2 CASSQEPVTGELFF TGTGCCAGCAGCCAAGAGCCGGTCACCGGGGAGCTGTTTTTT
- TRBJ2-1 TRBD2 TRBV4-1 CASSLQVSAGGRRQFF TGCGCCAGCAGCCTGCAGGTGTCAGCGGGAGGACGACGGCAGTTCTTC
- TRBJ1-4 - TRBV30 CAWSQGLNEKLFF TGTGCCTGGAGTCAGGGTTTGAATGAAAAACTGTTTTTT
- TRBJ2-7 TRBD2 TRBV4-2 CASSQEVVGTSGYEQYF TGTGCCAGCAGCCAAGAGGTAGTCGGGACTAGCGGCTACGAGCAGTACTTC
- TRBJ2-7 - TRBV11-2 CASSPGPSREQYF TGTGCCAGCAGCCCGGGACCTTCCCGCGAGCAGTACTTC
- TRBJ1-5 - TRBV6-1 CASSDMGAVGNQPQHF TGTGCCAGCAGTGATATGGGGGCGGTGGGCAATCAGCCCCAGCATTTT
- TRBJ2-7 - TRBV11-2 CASSYGLASESYEQYF TGTGCCAGCAGCTACGGCCTGGCTAGCGAATCCTACGAGCAGTACTTC
once TRBJ2-2 - TRBV9 CASSVDSSTGELFF TGTGCCAGCAGCGTAGACAGTTCCACCGGGGAGCTGTTTTTT
many TRBJ2-1 - TRBV7-2 CASSLESGRGEFF TGTGCCAGCAGCTTAGAATCGGGCAGGGGTGAGTTCTTC
- TRBJ2-1 - TRBV7-9 CASSLVYSREQFF TGTGCCAGCAGCTTAGTATACAGCCGTGAGCAGTTCTTC